The clone carrying this T cell receptor (beta chain) was picked up many times. The antigen remains undetermined. This sample was taken from a study of spatial heterogeneity in lung cancer. Study-level background: A unique TCR and UMI combination showed up more than ten times in raw reads, on average. Study results and caveats: Blood showed ubiquitous tumor TCRs more often at resection than at routine follow-up.

Via MiXCR, TCRdb re-called the 5' RACE reads, giving one row per CDR3 protein. The sample has about 56,000 distinct CDR3 sequences; 8.4% are singletons. The germline gives CDR1 MDHEN, CDR2 SYDVKM. The V gene end was trimmed by 8 bases and the J gene end by 7 bases; junction bases not matched to a gene: 3. The CDR3 has 12 amino acids. Time point indicated: sample taken at primary tumor resection. Unsorted whole RNA from tumor, nontumor lung or frozen PBMC underwent sequencing. Sequences were derived from PBMCs, sampled at surgery. The chain has TRBV28 and TRBJ1-5; 9 bases are shared with TRBD1. This TCR was recovered from a female donor with early-stage non-small cell lung cancer. CDR3 sequence reads: CASQTGGQPQHF. The CDR3 DNA follows: TGTGCCAGCCAGACAGGGGGACAGCCCCAGCATTTT.